The 9 T cell receptor beta chains below come from one sample, sequenced in a study of T-cell reconstitution after alpha-beta-depleted transplantation in children. The TCRbeta library incorporated unique molecular identifiers. A single record per CDR3 protein comes from TCRdb applying MiXCR to the PCR reads. The repertoire holds some 290,000 distinct CDR3 sequences, with around 9.6% as singletons. Sequencing was performed on PBMCs from the stem cell graft donor, taken from the stem cell graft. The receptor set was obtained from a human donor who donated a stem cell graft to a child with SCID.

J is TRBJ2-2 and V is TRBV29-1, with a possible D match to TRBD1 (5 bases). Germline values: CDR1 SQVTM, CDR2 ANQGSEA. The ends were cut back, 7 bases at V and 5 bases at J, with 17 bases in the middle. This CDR3 has 14 amino acids. Here the CDR3 reads CSANQGFGTGELFF. The CDR3 DNA reads as TGCAGCGCCAACCAGGGATTTGGGACCGGGGAGCTGTTTTTT.

The genes are TRBV3-1 and TRBJ2-1, with 7 positions matching TRBD1. V lost 3 bases to trimming and J lost 10 bases; unmatched junction nucleotides: 12. This CDR3 spans 15 amino acids. CDR1 and CDR2 from the germline V gene are LGHDT and YNNKEL (reference sequence). CDR3 DNA sequence: TGTGCCAGCAGCCAGACAACGACAGGGTCGTGGGAGCAGTTCTTC. It translates to CASSQTTTGSWEQFF.

The genes are TRBV11-2 and TRBJ1-5; TRBD1 is a possible D gene (5 bases). The CDR3 sequence is 16 residues long. The V end was cut by 1 base, the J end by 5 bases, with 15 bases between. CDR1 and CDR2 (germline): SGHAT, FQNNGV. The CDR3 loop reads CASSLGDQGLYQPQHF. CDR3 DNA sequence: TGTGCCAGCAGCTTAGGTGACCAGGGTTTGTATCAGCCCCAGCATTTT.

There are many counts of this clonotype. The chain couples TRBV12-3 or TRBV12-4 to TRBJ2-5; 8 bases line up with TRBD1. The CDR3 contains 14 residues. The V gene end was trimmed by 5 bases and the J gene end by 5 bases; junction bases not matched to a gene: 7. CDR3 coding DNA: TGTGCCAGCAGTCTCCGACAGGGGCTGGAGACCCAGTACTTC. Protein product: CASSLRQGLETQYF.

The V and J genes are TRBV20-1 and TRBJ1-6, with D maybe TRBD1 (6 bases). CDR3 length equals 16 residues. Trimming took off 0 bases at V and 10 bases at J, with 19 bases between the two ends. Germline CDR1 and CDR2: DFQATT and SNEGSKA (reference sequence). The chain's CDR3 is CSARDQWVRGQSPLHF. The CDR3 DNA is TGCAGTGCTAGAGATCAATGGGTCAGGGGACAATCACCCCTCCACTTT.

This clonotype appeared a few times. The V and J genes are TRBV11-3 and TRBJ1-2; D uncertain. The CDR3 consists of 13 residues. CDR1 is SGHNT and CDR2 is YENEEA in the germline V gene. The V end was cut by 5 bases, the J end by 4 bases, with 11 bases between. The DNA of the CDR3 is TGTGCCAGCAGCAAGGACGGCGTCTATGGCTACACCTTC. This gives the protein CASSKDGVYGYTF. The full variable domain, its missing parts supplied by reference TRBV11-3 and TRBJ1-2, is EAGVVQSPRYKIIEKKQPVAFWCNPISGHNTLYWYLQNLGQGPELLIRYENEEAVDDSQLPKDRFSAERLKGVDSTLKIQPAELGDSAVYLCASSKDGVYGYTFGSGTRLTVV.

This clonotype was counted many times. The V call is TRBV24-1, the J call TRBJ2-3; the D gene is possibly TRBD1 (5 bases). V shed 4 bases and J shed 5 bases, with 18 bases lying between them. The CDR3 spans 16 residues. The germline V gene encodes CDR1 KGHDR and CDR2 SFDVKD. The CDR3 here is CATSDRNRSRVDTQYF. Here the CDR3 DNA reads TGTGCCACCAGTGACAGAAACAGGTCAAGAGTAGATACGCAGTATTTT.

The chain couples TRBV29-1 to TRBJ1-1; D is possibly TRBD1 (5 bases). Germline-derived CDR1 and CDR2 are SQVTM and ANQGSEA. V was pared by 6 bases and J by 4 bases, with 12 bases between. This CDR3 contains 12 residues. The DNA for the CDR3 is TGCAGCGTGGGGGACGAGGGCACTGAAGCTTTCTTT. Residues: CSVGDEGTEAFF. Filled out from reference TRBV29-1 and TRBJ1-1, the complete variable domain reads SAVISQKPSRDICQRGTSLTIQCQVDSQVTMMFWYRQQPGQSLTLIATANQGSEATYESGFVIDKFPISRPNLTFSTLTVSNMSPEDSSIYLCSVGDEGTEAFFGQGTRLTVV.

In its sample, this clonotype was seen a few times. The chain carries TRBV5-1 and TRBJ2-6, with TRBD2 matching over 7 bases. The CDR3 consists of 18 residues. J was trimmed by 0 bases and V by 0 bases; bases with no gene match: 6. Germline V lookup: CDR1 SGHRS, CDR2 YFSETQ. CDR3 nucleotide sequence: TGCGCCAGCAGCTTGGTCGGGGGGTCAGGCTCTGGGGCCAACGTCCTGACTTTC. Encoded protein: CASSLVGGSGSGANVLTF. Full variable domain (remainder filled in from reference TRBV5-1 and TRBJ2-6): KAGVTQTPRYLIKTRGQQVTLSCSPISGHRSVSWYQQTPGQGLQFLFEYFSETQRNKGNFPGRFSGRQFSNSRSEMNVSTLELGDSALYLCASSLVGGSGSGANVLTFGAGSRLTVL.